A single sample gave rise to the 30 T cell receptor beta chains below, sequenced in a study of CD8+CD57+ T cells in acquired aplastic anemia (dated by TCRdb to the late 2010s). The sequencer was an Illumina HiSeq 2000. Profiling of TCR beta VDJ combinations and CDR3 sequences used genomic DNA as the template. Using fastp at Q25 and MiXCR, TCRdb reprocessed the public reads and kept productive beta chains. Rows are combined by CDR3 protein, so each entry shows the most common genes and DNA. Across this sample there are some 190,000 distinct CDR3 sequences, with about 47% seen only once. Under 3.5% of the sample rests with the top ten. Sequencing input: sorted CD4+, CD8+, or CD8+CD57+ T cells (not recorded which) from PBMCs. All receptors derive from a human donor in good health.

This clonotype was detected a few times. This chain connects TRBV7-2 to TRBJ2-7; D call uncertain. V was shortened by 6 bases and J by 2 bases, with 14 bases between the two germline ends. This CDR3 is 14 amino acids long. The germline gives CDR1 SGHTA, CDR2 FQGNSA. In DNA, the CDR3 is TGTGCCAGCAGGTCTGCAATACAGACCTACGAGCAGTACTTC. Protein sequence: CASRSAIQTYEQYF.

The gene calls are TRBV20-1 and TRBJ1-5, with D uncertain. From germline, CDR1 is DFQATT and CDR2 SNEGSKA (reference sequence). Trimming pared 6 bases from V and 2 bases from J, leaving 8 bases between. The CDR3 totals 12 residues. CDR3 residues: CSATGRNQPQHF. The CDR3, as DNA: TGCAGTGCCACGGGTCGCAATCAGCCCCAGCATTTT.

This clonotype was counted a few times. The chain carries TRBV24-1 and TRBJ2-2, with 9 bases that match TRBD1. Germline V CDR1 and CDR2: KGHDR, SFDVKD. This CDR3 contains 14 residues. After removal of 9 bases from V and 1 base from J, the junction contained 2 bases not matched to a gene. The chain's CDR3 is CATGTGWNTGELFF. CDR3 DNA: TGTGCCACCGGGACAGGGTGGAACACCGGGGAGCTGTTTTTT.

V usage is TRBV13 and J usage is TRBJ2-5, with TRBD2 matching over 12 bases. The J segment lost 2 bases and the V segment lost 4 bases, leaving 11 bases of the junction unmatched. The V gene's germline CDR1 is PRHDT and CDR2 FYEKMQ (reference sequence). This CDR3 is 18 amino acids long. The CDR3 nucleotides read TGTGCCAGCAGCTCAGGACAGACTAGCGGGAGACCTCAAGAGACCCAGTACTTC. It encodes CASSSGQTSGRPQETQYF.

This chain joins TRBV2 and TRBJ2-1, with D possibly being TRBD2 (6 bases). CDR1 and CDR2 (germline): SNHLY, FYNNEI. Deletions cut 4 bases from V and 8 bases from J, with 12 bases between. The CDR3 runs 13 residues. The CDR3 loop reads CASSGFPGDEQFF. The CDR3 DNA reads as TGTGCCAGCAGTGGTTTCCCGGGGGATGAGCAGTTCTTC.

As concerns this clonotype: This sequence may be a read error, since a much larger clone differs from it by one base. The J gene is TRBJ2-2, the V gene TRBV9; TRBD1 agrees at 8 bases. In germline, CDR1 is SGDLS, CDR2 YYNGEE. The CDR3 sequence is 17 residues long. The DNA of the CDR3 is TGTGCCAGCAGCACGACAGACAGGGGTCAGAACACCGGGGAGCTGTTGTTT. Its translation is CASSTTDRGQNTGELLF.

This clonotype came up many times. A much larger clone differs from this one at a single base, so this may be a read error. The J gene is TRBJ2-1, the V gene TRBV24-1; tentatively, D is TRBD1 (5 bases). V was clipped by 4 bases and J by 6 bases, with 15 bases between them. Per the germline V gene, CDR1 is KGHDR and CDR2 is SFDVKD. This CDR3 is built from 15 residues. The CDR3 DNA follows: TGTGCCACCAGTGAACAGGCAGGGTACAGCAATGAGCAGTTCTTC. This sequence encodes CATSEQAGYSNEQFF.

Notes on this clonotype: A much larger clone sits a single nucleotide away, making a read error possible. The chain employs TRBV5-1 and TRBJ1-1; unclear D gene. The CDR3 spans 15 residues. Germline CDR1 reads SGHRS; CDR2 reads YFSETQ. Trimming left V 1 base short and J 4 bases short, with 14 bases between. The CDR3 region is CASSLRVSAATEAFF. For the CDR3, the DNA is TGCGCCAGCAGCTTGCGGGTGTCCGCGGCCACTGAAGCTTTCTTT.

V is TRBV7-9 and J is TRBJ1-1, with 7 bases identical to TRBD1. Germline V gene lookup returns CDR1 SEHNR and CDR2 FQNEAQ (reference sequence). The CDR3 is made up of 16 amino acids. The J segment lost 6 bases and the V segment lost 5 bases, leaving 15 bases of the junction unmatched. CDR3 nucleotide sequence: TGTGCCAGCAGCGCCCAAGGGGGCCTAGACGCCCCTGAAGCTTTCTTT. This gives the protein CASSAQGGLDAPEAFF. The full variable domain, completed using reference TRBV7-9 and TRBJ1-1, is DTGVSQNPRHKITKRGQNVTFRCDPISEHNRLYWYRQTLGQGPEFLTYFQNEAQLEKSRLLSDRFSAERPKGSFSTLEIQRTEQGDSAMYLCASSAQGGLDAPEAFFGQGTRLTVV.

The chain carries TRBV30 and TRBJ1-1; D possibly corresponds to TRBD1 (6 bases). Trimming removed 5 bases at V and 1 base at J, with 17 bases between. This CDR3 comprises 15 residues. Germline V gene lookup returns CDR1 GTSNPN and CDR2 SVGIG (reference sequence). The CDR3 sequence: CAWVWTGAKNTEAFF. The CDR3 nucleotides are TGTGCCTGGGTCTGGACGGGGGCAAAGAACACTGAAGCTTTCTTT.

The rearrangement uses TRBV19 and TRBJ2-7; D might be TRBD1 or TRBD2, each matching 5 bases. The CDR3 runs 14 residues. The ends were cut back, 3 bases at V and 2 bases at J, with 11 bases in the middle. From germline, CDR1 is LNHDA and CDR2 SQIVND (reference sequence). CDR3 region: CASSIGDDAYEQYF. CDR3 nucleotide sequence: TGTGCCAGTAGTATTGGGGACGATGCCTACGAGCAGTACTTC.

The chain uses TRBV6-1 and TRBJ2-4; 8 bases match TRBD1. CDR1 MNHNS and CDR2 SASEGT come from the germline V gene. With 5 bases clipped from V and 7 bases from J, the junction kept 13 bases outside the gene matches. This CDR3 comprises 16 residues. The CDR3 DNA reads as TGTGCCAGCAGTACCCCCTCGACAGGGGCGATTAACATTCAGTACTTC. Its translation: CASSTPSTGAINIQYF.

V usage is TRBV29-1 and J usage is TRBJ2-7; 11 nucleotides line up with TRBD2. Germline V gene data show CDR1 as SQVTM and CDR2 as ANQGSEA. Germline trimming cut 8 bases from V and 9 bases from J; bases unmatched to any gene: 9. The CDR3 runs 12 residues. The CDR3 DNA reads TGCAGCCGGGGACTAGCGGCCCCCTGGCAGTACTTC. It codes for CSRGLAAPWQYF.

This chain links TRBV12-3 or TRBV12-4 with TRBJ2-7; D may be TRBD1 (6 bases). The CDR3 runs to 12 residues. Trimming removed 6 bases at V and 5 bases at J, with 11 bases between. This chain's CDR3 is CASSPDSHEQYF. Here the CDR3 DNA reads TGTGCCAGCAGCCCGGACAGCCACGAGCAGTACTTC.

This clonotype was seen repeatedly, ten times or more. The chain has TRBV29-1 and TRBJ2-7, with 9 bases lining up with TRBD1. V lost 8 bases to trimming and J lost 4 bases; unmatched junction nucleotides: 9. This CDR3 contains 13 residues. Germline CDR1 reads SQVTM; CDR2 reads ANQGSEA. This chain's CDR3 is CSPLRDREYEQYF. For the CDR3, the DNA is TGCAGCCCCCTCCGGGACAGGGAATACGAGCAGTACTTC.

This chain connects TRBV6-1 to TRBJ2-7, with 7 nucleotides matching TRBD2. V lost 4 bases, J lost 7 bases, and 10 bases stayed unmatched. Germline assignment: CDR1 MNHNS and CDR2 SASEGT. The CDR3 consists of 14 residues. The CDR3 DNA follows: TGTGCCAGCAGTGGGGGGGGGTCTCCGGGGGAGCAGTACTTC. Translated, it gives CASSGGGSPGEQYF.

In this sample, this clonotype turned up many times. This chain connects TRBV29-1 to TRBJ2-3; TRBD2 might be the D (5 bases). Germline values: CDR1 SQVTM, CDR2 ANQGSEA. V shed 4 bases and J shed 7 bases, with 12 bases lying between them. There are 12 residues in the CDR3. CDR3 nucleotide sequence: TGCAGCGTTGTCCATGGCGGGCATACGCAGTATTTT. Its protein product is CSVVHGGHTQYF.

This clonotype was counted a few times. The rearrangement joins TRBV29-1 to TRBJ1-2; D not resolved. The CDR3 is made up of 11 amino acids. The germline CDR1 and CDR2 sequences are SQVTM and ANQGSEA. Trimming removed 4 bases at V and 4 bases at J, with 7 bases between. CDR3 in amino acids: CSVVEAYGYTF. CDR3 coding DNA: TGCAGCGTTGTCGAGGCCTATGGCTACACCTTC.

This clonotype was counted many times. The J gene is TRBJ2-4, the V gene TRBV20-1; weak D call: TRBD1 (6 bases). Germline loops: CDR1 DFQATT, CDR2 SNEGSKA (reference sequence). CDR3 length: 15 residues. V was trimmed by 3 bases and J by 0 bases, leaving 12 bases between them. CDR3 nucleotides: TGCAGTGCTAGCCCGGACAGCCTAGCCAAAAACATTCAGTACTTC. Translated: CSASPDSLAKNIQYF.

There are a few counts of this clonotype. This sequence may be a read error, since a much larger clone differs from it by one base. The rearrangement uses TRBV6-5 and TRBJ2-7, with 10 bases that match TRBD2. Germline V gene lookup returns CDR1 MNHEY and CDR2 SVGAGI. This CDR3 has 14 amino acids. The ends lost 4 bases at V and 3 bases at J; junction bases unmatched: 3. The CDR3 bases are TGTGCCAGCAGTTTCGCTAGCGGGAGCTACGAGCAGTACTTC. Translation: CASSFASGSYEQYF.

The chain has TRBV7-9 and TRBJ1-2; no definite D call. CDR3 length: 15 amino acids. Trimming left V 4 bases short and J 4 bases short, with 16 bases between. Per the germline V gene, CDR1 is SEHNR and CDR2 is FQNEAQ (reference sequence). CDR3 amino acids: CASSSDLARLYGYTF. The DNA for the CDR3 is TGTGCCAGCAGCTCCGATCTAGCCAGACTCTATGGCTACACCTTC.

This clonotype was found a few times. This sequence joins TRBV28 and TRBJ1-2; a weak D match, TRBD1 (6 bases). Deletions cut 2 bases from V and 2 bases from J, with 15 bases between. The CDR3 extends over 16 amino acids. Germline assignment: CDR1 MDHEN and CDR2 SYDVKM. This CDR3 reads CASSLPWAGENYGYTF. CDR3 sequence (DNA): TGTGCCAGCAGTTTACCCTGGGCAGGGGAAAACTATGGCTACACCTTC.

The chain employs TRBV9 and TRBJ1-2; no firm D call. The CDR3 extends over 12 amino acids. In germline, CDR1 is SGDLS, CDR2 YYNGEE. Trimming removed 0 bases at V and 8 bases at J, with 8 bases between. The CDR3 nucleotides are TGTGCCAGCAGCGTAGATGGCGGCGGCTACACCTTC. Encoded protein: CASSVDGGGYTF.

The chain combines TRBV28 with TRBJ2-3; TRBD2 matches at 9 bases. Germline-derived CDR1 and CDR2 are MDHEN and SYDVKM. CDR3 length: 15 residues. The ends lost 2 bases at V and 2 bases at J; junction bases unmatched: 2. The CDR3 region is CASSLLAGYTDTQYF. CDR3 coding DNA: TGTGCCAGCAGTTTACTAGCGGGATACACAGATACGCAGTATTTT.

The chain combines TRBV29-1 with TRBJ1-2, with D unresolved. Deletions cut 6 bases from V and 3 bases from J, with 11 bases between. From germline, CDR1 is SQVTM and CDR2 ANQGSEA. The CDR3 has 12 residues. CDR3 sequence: CSVGGRDYGYTF. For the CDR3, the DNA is TGCAGCGTCGGCGGGAGGGACTATGGCTACACCTTC.

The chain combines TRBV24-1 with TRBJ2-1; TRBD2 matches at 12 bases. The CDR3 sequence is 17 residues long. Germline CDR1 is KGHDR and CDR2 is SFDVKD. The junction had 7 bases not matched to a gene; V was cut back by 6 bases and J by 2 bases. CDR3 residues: CATSSLAGGSPYNEQFF. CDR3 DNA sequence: TGTGCCACCAGTTCTCTAGCGGGAGGGTCTCCCTACAATGAGCAGTTCTTC.

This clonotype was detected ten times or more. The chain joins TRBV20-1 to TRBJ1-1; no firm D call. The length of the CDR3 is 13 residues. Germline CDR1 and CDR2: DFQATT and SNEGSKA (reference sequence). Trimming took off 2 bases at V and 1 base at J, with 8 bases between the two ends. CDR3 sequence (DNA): TGCAGTGCTAGATTGGACCAGAACACTGAAGCTTTCTTT. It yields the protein CSARLDQNTEAFF.

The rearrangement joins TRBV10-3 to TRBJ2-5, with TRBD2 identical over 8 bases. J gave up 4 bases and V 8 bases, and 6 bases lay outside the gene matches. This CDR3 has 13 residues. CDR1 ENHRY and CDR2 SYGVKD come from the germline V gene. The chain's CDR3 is CAIRTSGGETQYF. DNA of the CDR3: TGTGCCATCCGAACTAGCGGTGGAGAGACCCAGTACTTC.

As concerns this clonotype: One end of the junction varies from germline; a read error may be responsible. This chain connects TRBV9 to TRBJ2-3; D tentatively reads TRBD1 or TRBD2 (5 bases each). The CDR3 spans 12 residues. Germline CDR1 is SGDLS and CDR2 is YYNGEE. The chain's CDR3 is CAGSEERGTQYF. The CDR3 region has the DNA TGTGCCGGCAGCGAAGAGAGGGGTACGCAGTATTTT.

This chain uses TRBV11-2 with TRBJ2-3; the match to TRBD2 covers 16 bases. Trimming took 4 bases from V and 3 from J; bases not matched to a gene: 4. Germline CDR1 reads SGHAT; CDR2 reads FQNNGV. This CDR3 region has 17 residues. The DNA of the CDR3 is TGTGCCAGCAGCTCCGTGGGACTAGCGGGAGGGACAGATACGCAGTATTTT. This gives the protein CASSSVGLAGGTDTQYF.